The 8 T cell receptor beta chains given below trace back to one sample, sequenced in a study of OX40 agonist ivuxolimab in advanced cancers. Using immunoSEQ multiplex PCR, the repertoire was profiled, and TCRdb retains in-frame clones only, with some absent. The data contain 40,000 to 45,000 clones, approximately 90% of them singletons. The sample here was CD4+ or CD8+ T cells sorted from blood, taken in a trial of the OX40 agonist ivuxolimab. Receptors originate from an adult with an advanced solid tumor such as melanoma, head and neck, liver or kidney cancer.

The chain is built from TRBV2 and TRBJ1-2, with 11 bases matching TRBD1. This CDR3 region has 17 residues. J gave up 0 bases and V 4 bases, and 7 bases lay outside the gene matches. Germline CDR1 is SNHLY and CDR2 is FYNNEI. The CDR3 loop reads CASSVTGTGGANYGYTF. The CDR3 DNA is TGTGCCAGCAGTGTGACCGGGACAGGGGGAGCTAACTATGGCTACACCTTC.

The rearrangement joins TRBV6-8 to TRBJ2-7, with D hard to call. The CDR3 has 13 residues. Germline V gives CDR1 MNHGY, CDR2 SAAAGT. Trimming took 6 bases from V and 1 from J, leaving 10 bases between them. The CDR3 sequence is CASSKQTSYEQYF. In nucleotides, the CDR3 is TGTGCCAGCAGCAAACAGACGTCCTACGAGCAGTACTTC.

CDR3 protein: CASSFFGGRADTQYF. The CDR3 coding sequence is TGTGCCAGCAGTTTTTTCGGCGGGAGGGCGGATACGCAGTATTTT. The chain employs TRBV28 and TRBJ2-3; TRBD2 aligns across 9 bases. This CDR3 region has 15 residues. Trimming removed 3 bases from V and 6 bases from J; junction bases left unmatched: 7. Germline V CDR1 and CDR2: MDHEN, SYDVKM. Complete variable domain (other parts from reference TRBV28 and TRBJ2-3): DVKVTQSSRYLVKRTGEKVFLECVQDMDHENMFWYRQDPGLGLRLIYFSYDVKMKEKGDIPEGYSVSREKKERFSLILESASTNQTSMYLCASSFFGGRADTQYFGPGTRLTVL.

About this clone: Other DNA sequences in the same sample also yield this CDR3. J is TRBJ2-1 and V is TRBV28; D not resolved. This CDR3 has 12 residues. Trimming cost V 6 bases and J 5 bases, with 8 bases left between them. Per the germline V gene, CDR1 is MDHEN and CDR2 is SYDVKM. CDR3 DNA: TGTGCCAGCAGCCTAGGCGACAATGAGCAGTTCTTC. Protein sequence: CASSLGDNEQFF. Looking up the rest from reference TRBV28 and TRBJ2-1 gives the full variable domain: DVKVTQSSRYLVKRTGEKVFLECVQDMDHENMFWYRQDPGLGLRLIYFSYDVKMKEKGDIPEGYSVSREKKERFSLILESASTNQTSMYLCASSLGDNEQFFGPGTRLTVL.

To note about this clone: The limits of the CDR3 on the DNA are not certain, so only TCRdb's listed CDR3 is given. V usage is TRBV2 and J usage is TRBJ2-6. CDR1 and CDR2 from the germline V gene are SNHLY and FYNNEI. The length of the CDR3 is 13 amino acids, counting both ends. The CDR3 loop is CASILGGANVLTF.

This CDR3 reads CASSLGRHNEQFF. The CDR3 DNA sequence: TGTGCCAGCAGCTTAGGGCGGCACAATGAGCAGTTCTTC. The V call is TRBV11-2, the J call TRBJ2-1; no clear D. From germline, CDR1 is SGHAT and CDR2 FQNNGV. V lost 1 base, J lost 5 bases, and 6 bases lay in between. This CDR3 has 13 residues.

Worth noting for this clone: In the same sample, other DNA sequences code for this CDR3. CDR3 protein: CASLGVVRTDTQYF. CDR3 DNA: TGTGCCAGCCTCGGGGTGGTAAGGACAGATACGCAGTATTTT. This chain joins TRBV6-6 and TRBJ2-3, with D possibly being TRBD2 (5 bases). The germline CDR1 and CDR2 sequences are MNHNY and SVGAGI (reference sequence). Trimming shortened V by 8 bases and J by 3 bases, and 15 bases separated the two germline ends. This CDR3 has 14 amino acids.

The table lists this clone with a count of one. The chain links TRBV28 to TRBJ2-3; D is uncertain. V was clipped by 6 bases and J by 0 bases, with 7 bases between them. This CDR3 has 13 amino acids. CDR1 and CDR2 (germline): MDHEN, SYDVKM. Here the CDR3 DNA reads TGTGCCAGCAGCCGCCGGAGCACAGATACGCAGTATTTT. Translated, it gives CASSRRSTDTQYF.